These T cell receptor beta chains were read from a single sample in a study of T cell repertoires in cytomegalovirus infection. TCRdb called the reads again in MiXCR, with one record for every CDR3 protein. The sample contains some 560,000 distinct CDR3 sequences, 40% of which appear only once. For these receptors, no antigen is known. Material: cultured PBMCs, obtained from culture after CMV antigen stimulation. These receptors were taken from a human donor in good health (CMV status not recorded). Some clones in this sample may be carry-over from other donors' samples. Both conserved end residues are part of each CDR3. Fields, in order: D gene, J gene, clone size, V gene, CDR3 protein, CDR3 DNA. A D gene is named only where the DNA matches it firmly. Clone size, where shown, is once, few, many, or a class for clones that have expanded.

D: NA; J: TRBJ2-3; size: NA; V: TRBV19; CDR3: CASGATISQNTQYF; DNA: TGTGCCAGTGGGGCGACAATCAGCCAAAATACGCAGTATTTT
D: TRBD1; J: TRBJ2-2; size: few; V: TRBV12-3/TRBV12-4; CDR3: CASSRGQGAGGELFF; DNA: TGTGCCAGCAGTAGAGGACAGGGGGCCGGCGGGGAGCTGTTTTTT
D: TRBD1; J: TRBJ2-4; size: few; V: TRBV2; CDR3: CASRPTGGMDIQYF; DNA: TGTGCCAGCAGACCGACAGGGGGCATGGACATTCAGTACTTC
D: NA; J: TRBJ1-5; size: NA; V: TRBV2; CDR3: CASRGPETTLNQPQHF; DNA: TGTGCCAGCAGGGGCCCTGAGACAACCCTCAATCAGCCCCAGCATTTT
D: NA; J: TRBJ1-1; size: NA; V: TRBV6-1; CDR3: CASSEFRRLNTEAFF; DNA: TGTGCCAGCAGTGAATTTCGTCGGTTGAACACTGAAGCTTTCTTT
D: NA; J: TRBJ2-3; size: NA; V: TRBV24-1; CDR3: CATQKKGTKPSTDTQYF; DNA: TGTGCCACCCAAAAGAAGGGGACAAAACCTAGCACAGATACGCAGTATTTT
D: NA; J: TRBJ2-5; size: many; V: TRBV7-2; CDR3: CASSLGQETQYF; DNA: TGTGCCAGCAGCTTAGGGCAGGAGACCCAGTACTTC
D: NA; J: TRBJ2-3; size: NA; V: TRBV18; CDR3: CASSPIRTTTDTQYF; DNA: TGTGCCAGCTCACCTATCAGGACTACCACCGATACGCAGTATTTT
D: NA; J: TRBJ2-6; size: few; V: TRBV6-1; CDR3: CASSAGRSVLTF; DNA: TGTGCCAGCAGTGCCGGTAGGAGCGTCCTGACTTTC
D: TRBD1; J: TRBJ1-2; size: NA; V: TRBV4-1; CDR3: CASSWVRDRGNVGRHGYTF; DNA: TGCGCCAGCAGCTGGGTACGGGACAGGGGTAATGTTGGACGTCATGGCTACACCTTC
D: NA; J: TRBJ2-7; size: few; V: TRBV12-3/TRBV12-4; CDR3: CASTIDRTYEQYF; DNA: TGTGCCAGCACCATCGACAGAACCTACGAGCAGTACTTC
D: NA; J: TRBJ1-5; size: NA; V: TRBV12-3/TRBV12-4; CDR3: CASSPGQTNQPQHF; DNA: TGTGCCAGCAGTCCCGGACAGACCAATCAGCCCCAGCATTTT
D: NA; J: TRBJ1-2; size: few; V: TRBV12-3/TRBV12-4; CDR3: CASSPQGTHLYGYTF; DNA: TGTGCCAGCAGCCCCCAGGGGACCCATCTCTATGGCTACACCTTC
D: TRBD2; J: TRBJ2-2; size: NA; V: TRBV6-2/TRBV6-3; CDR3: CASRTPSGKAPSTGELFF; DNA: TGTGCCAGCAGAACCCCTAGCGGGAAAGCTCCCTCCACCGGGGAGCTGTTTTTT
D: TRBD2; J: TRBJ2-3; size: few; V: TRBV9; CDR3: CASSPHPGGTSTDTQYF; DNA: TGTGCCAGCAGCCCTCACCCGGGGGGGACTAGCACAGATACGCAGTATTTT
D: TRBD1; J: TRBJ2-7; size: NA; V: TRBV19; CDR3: CASSSDRAVTSYEQYF; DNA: TGTGCCAGTAGCTCCGACAGGGCAGTTACCTCCTACGAGCAGTACTTC
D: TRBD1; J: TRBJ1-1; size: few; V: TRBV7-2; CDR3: CASSSTGGVTEAFF; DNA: TGTGCCAGCAGCTCTACAGGGGGCGTCACTGAAGCTTTCTTT
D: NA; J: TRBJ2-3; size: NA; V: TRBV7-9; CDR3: CVSSPAGRSTDTQYF; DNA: TGTGTCAGCAGCCCCGCCGGACGGAGCACAGATACGCAGTATTTT
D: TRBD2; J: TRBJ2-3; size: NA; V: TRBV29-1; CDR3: CGVAGSGGPTDTQYF; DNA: TGCGGCGTTGCGGGGTCGGGAGGGCCCACAGATACGCAGTATTTT
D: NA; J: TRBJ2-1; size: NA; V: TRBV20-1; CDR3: CSASRANNEQFF; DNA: TGCAGTGCTAGTCGAGCGAACAATGAGCAGTTCTTC
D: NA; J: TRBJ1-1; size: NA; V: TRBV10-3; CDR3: CAISADRKGTEAFF; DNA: TGTGCCATCAGCGCCGACAGGAAAGGCACTGAAGCTTTCTTT
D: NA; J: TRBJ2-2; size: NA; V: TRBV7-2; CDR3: CASSNSWSGELFF; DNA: TGTGCCAGCTCAAACTCATGGTCTGGGGAGCTGTTTTTT